The 24 T cell receptor beta chains below come from one sample, sequenced in a study of CD8 T cells in Susac syndrome. Random hexamers were used to reverse transcribe the RNA input (0.5 to 1 ug). TCRdb ran MiXCR on the immunoSEQ multiplex PCR reads and lists one entry per CDR3 protein. The table has hundreds of thousands of distinct CDR3 sequences, roughly 84% seen once. What was sequenced was CD8+ T cells from PBMCs. The receptors come from a human donor with multiple sclerosis.

Remarks on this clonotype: At one end, the junction sequence differs from germline, possibly due to a read error. The V and J genes are TRBV12-5 and TRBJ1-1; unclear D gene. This CDR3 region has 13 residues. Germline V gene sequence: CDR1 LGHNT, CDR2 FRNRAP. The CDR3 DNA follows: TGTGCTAGTGGAGGAGGGTCGAACACTGAAGTTTTCTTT. Translation: CASGGGSNTEVFF.

This clonotype showed up just once. This chain connects TRBV27 to TRBJ1-5; no clear D gene. This CDR3 is 13 amino acids long. Trimming stripped 6 bases from V and 6 bases from J, with 12 bases between. CDR1 MNHEY and CDR2 SMNVEV come from the germline V gene (reference sequence). The CDR3 DNA reads as TGTGCCAGCAGCCGCAGGCAGGCTCAGCCCCAGCATTTT. Protein sequence: CASSRRQAQPQHF.

The J gene is TRBJ1-4, the V gene TRBV9; TRBD1 aligns across 7 bases. Germline V CDR1 and CDR2: SGDLS, YYNGEE. The CDR3 has 15 amino acids. V lost 4 bases, J lost 3 bases, and 6 bases stayed unmatched. The CDR3 DNA is TGTGCCAGCAGCCAAAACCAGGGGGCTAATGAAAAACTGTTTTTT. Translation gives CASSQNQGANEKLFF.

The J gene is TRBJ1-2, the V gene TRBV4-1; maybe TRBD1 (5 bases). The V end lost 4 bases, the J end lost 4 bases, and 13 bases lay between the germline ends. Germline V gene data show CDR1 as MGHRA and CDR2 as YSYEKL. The CDR3 extends over 14 amino acids. The CDR3 sequence: CASSRVWGVYGYTF. The DNA for the CDR3 is TGCGCCAGCAGCCGGGTTTGGGGGGTCTATGGCTACACCTTC.

In this sample, this clonotype turned up once. The CDR3 nucleotides are TGTGCCAGCAGTGAATTGGGCAGAGAAAACACCATATATTTT. It specifies CASSELGRENTIYF. The rearrangement joins TRBV25-1 to TRBJ1-3; D is unresolved. Trimming took 1 base from V and 6 from J, leaving 10 bases between them. The length of the CDR3 is 14 residues. CDR1 and CDR2 (germline): MGHDK, SYGVNS.

This chain connects TRBV11-2 to TRBJ2-7; D is unresolved. Germline V gene lookup returns CDR1 SGHAT and CDR2 FQNNGV. Trimming pared 2 bases from V and 6 bases from J, leaving 14 bases between. There are 14 residues in the CDR3. The CDR3 nucleotides are TGTGCCAGCAGCTTAACAGCCAGTGCCGTCGAGCAGTACTTC. Its protein product is CASSLTASAVEQYF.

The chain recombines TRBV9 with TRBJ2-5; 8 nucleotides align to TRBD1. Trimming removed 3 bases from V and 1 base from J; junction bases left unmatched: 8. CDR1 and CDR2 from the germline V gene are SGDLS and YYNGEE. CDR3 length: 16 amino acids. The CDR3: CASSAGTGGTQETQYF. The CDR3 DNA reads as TGTGCCAGCAGCGCCGGGACAGGCGGGACCCAAGAGACCCAGTACTTC.

The gene calls are TRBV7-9 and TRBJ2-2, with D tentatively TRBD2 (6 bases). Trimming left V 5 bases short and J 1 base short, with 8 bases between. The CDR3 has 14 residues. Germline V gene lookup returns CDR1 SEHNR and CDR2 FQNEAQ (reference sequence). The CDR3: CASSQGLNTGELFF. The CDR3 bases are TGTGCCAGCAGCCAGGGACTGAACACCGGGGAGCTGTTTTTT.

The rearrangement uses TRBV11-2 and TRBJ2-1; tentatively, D is TRBD1 (5 bases). From germline, CDR1 is SGHAT and CDR2 FQNNGV. The CDR3 is 13 residues long. Trimming took 6 bases from V and 8 from J, leaving 14 bases between them. This CDR3 reads CASSLGRMDEQFF. CDR3 bases: TGTGCCAGCAGTCTGGGGCGGATGGATGAGCAGTTCTTC.

The table lists this clonotype with a count of one. The CDR3 DNA sequence: TGTGCCAGCAGTTACGGGGACAGGTTGAACACTGAAGCTTTCTTT. This codes for CASSYGDRLNTEAFF. The V gene is TRBV6-6, the J gene TRBJ1-1; 8 bases line up with TRBD1. This CDR3 contains 15 residues. After removal of 2 bases from V and 0 bases from J, the junction contained 2 bases not matched to a gene. Germline loops: CDR1 MNHNY, CDR2 SVGAGI (reference sequence).

The V and J genes are TRBV27 and TRBJ2-1; 9 nucleotides match TRBD2. This CDR3 contains 15 residues. V lost 6 bases and J lost 4; bases outside the gene matches: 7. Germline CDR1 reads MNHEY; CDR2 reads SMNVEV (reference sequence). The DNA of the CDR3 is TGTGCCAGCAGCTTTAGCGGGAGAGGGTACAATGAGCAGTTCTTC. Encoded protein: CASSFSGRGYNEQFF.

This chain joins TRBV28 and TRBJ2-5; TRBD2 aligns across 9 bases. The length of the CDR3 is 16 residues. V gave up 2 bases and J gave up 7 bases; unmatched junction bases: 11. Germline CDR1 reads MDHEN; CDR2 reads SYDVKM. CDR3 residues: CASSLIRTSEGATQYF. For the CDR3, the DNA is TGTGCCAGCAGTTTAATTCGGACTAGCGAGGGGGCGACCCAGTACTTC.

The table lists this clonotype with many counts. V is TRBV27 and J is TRBJ2-7; D gene ambiguous. There are 11 residues in the CDR3. V dropped 3 bases and J dropped 4 bases, with 4 bases sitting between them. Germline lookup yields CDR1 MNHEY and CDR2 SMNVEV (reference sequence). The CDR3 nucleotides read TGTGCCAGCAGTTTTGGGTACGAGCAGTACTTC. Protein product: CASSFGYEQYF.

V is TRBV5-6 and J is TRBJ2-7; 10 bases line up with TRBD2. CDR3 size: 14 residues. V dropped 4 bases and J dropped 4; count of bases not matched to a gene: 5. CDR1 and CDR2 (germline): SGHDT, YYEEEE. The DNA for the CDR3 is TGTGCCAGCAGCGCCGGACTAGCGGTTTACGAGCAGTACTTC. The encoded protein is CASSAGLAVYEQYF.

The rearrangement uses TRBV15 and TRBJ1-2; 8 bases align to TRBD1. V lost 2 bases and J lost 4; bases outside the gene matches: 12. There are 17 residues in the CDR3. From germline, CDR1 is LNHNV and CDR2 YYDKDF (reference sequence). The CDR3 loop is CATSRPGTGPLGYGYTF. The CDR3 DNA reads as TGTGCCACCAGCAGACCCGGGACAGGCCCTCTGGGCTATGGCTACACCTTC.

The V call is TRBV29-1, the J call TRBJ1-4; D is ambiguous. The CDR3 totals 13 residues. V was clipped by 4 bases and J by 8 bases, with 14 bases between them. Germline assignment: CDR1 SQVTM and CDR2 ANQGSEA. The DNA for the CDR3 is TGCAGCGTTGCTTTTACTGAGTGGGAAAAACTGTTTTTT. The encoded protein is CSVAFTEWEKLFF.

The chain has TRBV7-2 and TRBJ2-7; D uncertain. V dropped 6 bases and J dropped 2 bases, with 17 bases sitting between them. This CDR3 region has 15 residues. CDR1 and CDR2 (germline): SGHTA, FQGNSA. This CDR3 reads CASSSLGLETYEQYF. The CDR3, as DNA: TGTGCCAGCAGTTCACTCGGTCTAGAAACCTACGAGCAGTACTTC.

CDR3 amino acids: CASKGIHEAFF. The DNA for the CDR3 is TGTGCCAGCAAAGGGATCCATGAAGCTTTCTTT. The rearrangement joins TRBV11-2 to TRBJ1-1; D is ambiguous. Germline CDR1 SGHAT, CDR2 FQNNGV. V lost 7 bases, J lost 7 bases, and 10 bases lay in between. The CDR3 length is 11 residues.

The chain employs TRBV19 and TRBJ1-5, with D unresolved. The ends were cut back, 7 bases at V and 2 bases at J, with 15 bases in the middle. This CDR3 is 15 amino acids long. Germline lookup yields CDR1 LNHDA and CDR2 SQIVND (reference sequence). CDR3 in amino acids: CASNPRRWGNQPQHF. The CDR3 DNA reads as TGTGCCAGTAACCCGCGCCGATGGGGCAATCAGCCCCAGCATTTT.

This rearrangement joins TRBV7-9 to TRBJ2-1, with D perhaps matching TRBD2 (5 bases). V was pared by 2 bases and J by 5 bases, with 16 bases between. The germline V gene has CDR1 SEHNR and CDR2 FQNEAQ (reference sequence). The CDR3 sequence is 16 residues long. The CDR3 protein is CASSLRTARGNNEQFF. In DNA form, the CDR3 reads TGTGCCAGCAGCTTACGGACTGCCCGGGGTAACAATGAGCAGTTCTTC.

CDR3 coding DNA: TGTGCCAGCACGGAGACGTGGGGGGAGGGCTACACCTTC. Residues: CASTETWGEGYTF. The chain couples TRBV2 to TRBJ1-2; tentative D call: TRBD1 (5 bases). Germline V lookup: CDR1 SNHLY, CDR2 FYNNEI. The CDR3 sequence is 13 residues long. V was cut by 7 bases and J by 8 bases, with 17 bases left in between. The variable domain in full, with the rest retrieved from reference TRBV2 and TRBJ1-2, is EPEVTQTPSHQVTQMGQEVILRCVPISNHLYFYWYRQILGQKVEFLVSFYNNEISEKSEIFDDQFSVERPDGSNFTLKIRSTKLEDSAMYFCASTETWGEGYTFGSGTRLTVV.

This clonotype was counted only a few times. The chain has TRBV11-2 and TRBJ2-3; the D is unclear. Germline V CDR1 and CDR2: SGHAT, FQNNGV. V dropped 6 bases and J dropped 0 bases, with 13 bases sitting between them. CDR3 length: 15 residues. CDR3 protein: CASRPRHASTDTQYF. The CDR3, as DNA: TGTGCCAGCAGACCCCGACATGCGAGCACAGATACGCAGTATTTT.

The gene calls are TRBV20-1 and TRBJ2-7; TRBD2 agrees at 12 bases. Germline-derived CDR1 and CDR2 are DFQATT and SNEGSKA (reference sequence). The CDR3 length is 16 residues. The trim removed 3 bases at V and 2 bases at J, leaving 8 bases unmatched. Here the CDR3 DNA reads TGCAGTGCTAGCTGGACTAGCGGGAATCGGGCCTACGAGCAGTACTTC. Amino acids: CSASWTSGNRAYEQYF.

This sequence joins TRBV14 and TRBJ2-7; D remains ambiguous. This CDR3 is built from 13 residues. Trimming pared 2 bases from V and 2 bases from J, leaving 7 bases between. Looked up from germline, CDR1 is SGHDN and CDR2 is FVKESK. DNA of the CDR3: TGTGCCAGCAGCCAACAAATGACCTACGAGCAGTACTTC. This encodes CASSQQMTYEQYF.